This TCR beta chain was found in a study of blood T cell repertoires in COVID-19. Study information: The study drew acute and convalescent COVID-19 samples from the United States, Italy and Spain. T cells, B-cell-depleted T cells, or PBMCs provided the cDNA or gDNA that served as material.

J gave up 4 bases and V 6 bases, and 12 bases lay outside the gene matches. Germline CDR1 and CDR2: MNHEY and SMNVEV (reference sequence). This CDR3 region has 16 residues. How the authors handled the data: Researchers report that nucleated cell counts were estimated from reference gene primer amplification. The protocol was immunoSEQ multiplex PCR, while the TCRdb copy is restricted to in-frame clones and leaves out a portion. V, J and clone size are those of that table, while D and trimming were read from the DNA. The sample yields 250,000 or so clones, around 88% seen once. The sample taken for sequencing was peripheral blood. The chain links TRBV27 to TRBJ2-3; 8 bases are shared with TRBD2. This receptor was taken from a man older than 75 with acute or convalescent COVID-19. The DNA of the CDR3 is TGTGCCAGCAGGGCCTTCGGGGGGGCGCATGCAGATACGCAGTATTTT. It codes for CASRAFGGAHADTQYF.